This paragraph reports one T cell receptor (beta chain). The antigen it binds to is not known. Within one base of it there is no much larger clone, and no base qualities were kept. The data were obtained in a study of immune characterization of retroperitoneal liposarcoma (dated by TCRdb to the late 2010s). Counted from cysteine to phenylalanine, this CDR3 has 11 amino acids. Only CDR3 DNA remains: 33 bases, in frame from the first base. CDR1 and CDR2, looked up from the germline V gene (reference sequence), are LGHDT and YNNKEL. Trimming takes 7 bases from V and 6 bases from J, and the germline ends sit 7 bases apart. Library prep was done by PCR. The run used a NextSeq 500. The public reads were quality trimmed at Q25 with fastp and then assembled into clones with MiXCR by TCRdb, keeping productive beta chains. Identical CDR3 protein sequences are pooled into one entry, listed with their most common genes and DNA. In this sample the table shows roughly 2,900 distinct CDR3 sequences, about 25% of which occur a single time. Jointly, the top ten make up about 16% of the sample.

The sequence was obtained from a female donor with retroperitoneal liposarcoma. The V and J segments used are TRBV3-1 and TRBJ2-1; the D gene identity is not certain. Sequenced: tumor tissue. The nucleotide sequence reads TGTGCCAGCAAAAAGGCCAATGAGCAGTTCTTC. This codes for CASKKANEQFF.